The T cell receptor (beta chain) described here comes from a study of regulatory T cells in long-lasting Graves disease (dated by TCRdb to 2020 to 2023). About the investigation overall: Persistent Graves' disease meant more than 5 years of antithyroid drug treatment with TSH receptor autoantibodies that stayed positive. This study used TCR sequencing and RNA sequencing of peripheral blood to compare persistent Graves' disease patients against newly diagnosed Graves' disease patients. The study took place in China and was registered as a clinical trial. A total of 35 or so samples were covered by TCR sequencing, comprising some 13 persistent and around 20 newly diagnosed Graves' disease patients. In the clinical cohort, patients with persistent Graves' disease had used antithyroid drugs for an average of roughly ten years.

Results the study describes overall, beyond this receptor: A larger number of public clonotypes was shared among persistent patients (around 2,700) than among newly diagnosed patients (more than 850). Compared with newly diagnosed patients, persistent Graves' disease patients had lower TCR Shannon entropy and fewer highly expanded clones, which suggests clonal expansion. The study examined only peripheral blood because the primary lesion, thyroid tissue, could not be accessed. Sequencing and analysis were limited to the TCR beta chain. The authors acknowledged the small sample size as a limitation that may reduce accuracy.

Libraries came from multiplex PCR. Sequencing was carried out with an Illumina HiSeq 4000. iRepertoire HTBI primers and Arm-PCR amplification of CDR3 regions were used to construct TCR beta libraries. PCR products were gel purified before sequencing. The authors' pipeline ran thus. A total of 60 to 80 TRBV and 14 TRBJ segments were identified across samples and were used for gene usage analysis of CDR3 amino acid clonotypes. Filtered high-quality paired reads were merged into contigs using COPE and FqMerger. Contigs were aligned with BLAST to IMGT TRBV, TRBD and TRBJ reference genes, and CDR3 was defined per IMGT. Any clonotype with a frequency above 0.1% was counted as a highly expanded clone. Shannon entropy was used to measure repertoire diversity, and the Gini coefficient was used to measure V-J evenness. Clonotypes shared by more than one individual were considered public. TCRdb cleaned the public reads at Q25 with fastp, built clones with MiXCR and kept in-frame beta chains. Rows are combined by CDR3 protein, so each entry shows the most common genes and DNA. The V and J calls shown here were made by TCRdb, not taken from the authors' results. The sample yields more than 650,000 distinct CDR3 sequences; around 32% were counted once. The ten largest clones represent 35% to 55% of the sample.

In its sample, this clonotype was seen many times. This clone's antigen is unknown. Per-base qualities were not stored, and no clone one base away is much larger. Per the publication, the time point label means: persistent/refractory GD, antithyroid drugs over 5 years with positive TRAb. RNA was extracted from PBMCs in TRIzol for both TCR sequencing and RNA sequencing. Graves' disease was diagnosed according to American Thyroid Association guidelines. Patients were recruited from an endocrinology department in Xi'an, China. Each patient gave 7 to 9.5 milliliters of peripheral blood, collected in an EDTA anticoagulant tube. PBMCs were isolated by Ficoll Paque Plus density gradient separation without further T cell sorting. An Agilent 2100 Bioanalyzer and agarose gel were used to check RNA quality, and a NanoDrop 2000 was used to measure RNA concentration. Specimen: peripheral blood mononuclear cells (PBMCs), collected when the disease was refractory, from a patient treated with antithyroid drugs. This sequence originates from a female donor with Graves disease.

In nucleotide form, the sequence is TGTGCCAGCCGAAGACAGGAGGAAGACTATGGCTACACCTTC. Its protein product is CASRRQEEDYGYTF. The sequence joins TRBV6-1 to TRBJ1-2, with TRBD1 as a weak D call on 6 bases. The CDR3 contains 14 residues, cysteine and phenylalanine counted. The retained sequence is limited to the CDR3, 42 bases, with the frame set at the first base. V and J lose 8 bases and 3 bases, and a span of 16 bases separates them. The germline V gene yields MNHNS for CDR1 and SASEGT for CDR2.